The clone carrying this TCR beta chain was seen a handful of times. A much larger clonotype is one base distant, so this may be a read error. This CDR3 fails to terminate in the conserved phenylalanine or tryptophan, so it likely reflects a read error. V was cut by 0 bases and J by 11 bases, with 9 bases left in between. CDR3 length equals 12 residues. The germline V gene encodes CDR1 SGHRS and CDR2 YFSETQ. This sample was included in a study of neurological immune-mediated disorders. TCRdb passed the 5' RACE reads through MiXCR, listing each CDR3 protein once. This table has 40,000 to 50,000 distinct CDR3 sequences, 2.5% appearing once.

The genes are TRBV5-1 and TRBJ2-1; D possibly uses TRBD1 or TRBD2 (5 bases each). The origin of this receptor is a man younger than 45 with multiple sclerosis. Specimen: PBMCs. CDR3 DNA: TGCGCCAGCAGCTTGGCAGGGACCAAGCAGTTCTAC. This sequence encodes CASSLAGTKQFY.